Here is one T cell receptor (beta chain) with its context. Time point meaning: patch test 2, 6 weeks after DPC sensitization. The treatment was: therapeutic diphenylcyclopropenone sensitization with weekly scalp DPC. TCRdb fed the RACE reads into MiXCR, producing one record per CDR3 protein. The data hold approximately 91,000 distinct CDR3 sequences, with 9.5% to 13% observed a single time. The data were obtained in a study of human T cells and chemical hapten exposure. Study context: Sensitization employed 2% DPC on approximately 2 cm by approximately 2 cm of upper inner arm skin. In the roughly 24-week study, patients were dosed weekly with diphenylcyclopropenone on the scalp throughout.

Trimming cost V 5 bases and J 1 base, with 15 bases left between them. The CDR3 is made up of 17 amino acids. The germline CDR1 and CDR2 sequences are SGHVS and FQNEAQ. The V gene is TRBV7-8, the J gene TRBJ2-6; tentative D call: TRBD1 (5 bases). The sample was whole blood, taken in connection with sensitization to the hapten diphenylcyclopropenone (DPC). The source is a man younger than 35 with alopecia areata. Some clones in this sample may be carry-over from other donors' samples. CDR3 protein: CASSPPSPGSGANVLTF. The CDR3 bases are TGTGCCAGCAGCCCCCCCTCCCCAGGGTCTGGGGCCAACGTCCTGACTTTC.